This entry is about one T cell receptor (beta chain). TCRdb's copy holds only in-frame clones and misses some; the assay was immunoSEQ multiplex PCR. The sample has more than 95,000 clones, roughly 90% seen once. The data belong to a study of OX40 agonist ivuxolimab in advanced cancers. Individuals having autoimmune disease history or systemic immunosuppression were not enrolled. This CDR3 has 13 residues. Trimming cost V 6 bases and J 0 bases, with 8 bases left between them. Per germline, CDR1 MDHEN and CDR2 SYDVKM. The origin of this receptor is an adult with an advanced solid tumor such as melanoma, head and neck, liver or kidney cancer. The sample was CD4+ or CD8+ T cells sorted from blood, taken in a trial of the OX40 agonist ivuxolimab. This chain connects TRBV28 to TRBJ1-1, with D perhaps matching TRBD1 (5 bases). This chain's CDR3 is CASRTGMNTEAFF. The DNA of the CDR3 is TGTGCCAGCAGAACAGGTATGAACACTGAAGCTTTCTTT. Based on the CDR3 plus reference TRBV28 and TRBJ1-1, the full variable domain is DVKVTQSSRYLVKRTGEKVFLECVQDMDHENMFWYRQDPGLGLRLIYFSYDVKMKEKGDIPEGYSVSREKKERFSLILESASTNQTSMYLCASRTGMNTEAFFGQGTRLTVV.